The present T cell receptor beta chain was sequenced within a study of human T cells and chemical hapten exposure. Background on the study: Largely, small differences in pooled library volume made per-sample TCR yields vary.

This clonotype occurred many times. Its target is unknown. The junction does not match germline at one end; this may be a read error. The V gene's germline CDR1 is MDHEN and CDR2 SYDVKM. The CDR3 spans 15 residues. Each cDNA molecule in the library carried unique molecular identifiers. Each CDR3 protein is one row after TCRdb ran MiXCR on the RACE reads. Here the sample spans some 65,000 distinct CDR3 sequences, around 6.3% being singletons. Time point meaning: healthy volunteer bleed at 6 weeks. It was unfractionated whole blood from which total RNA was extracted. The study's findings and limits: There was no change with DPC sensitization in TCRs above 1 in 1000 frequency.

The V and J genes are TRBV28 and TRBJ1-1, with D possibly matching TRBD1 (6 bases). The sample taken for sequencing was whole blood. This clonotype originated in a female donor in good health. Some clones in this sample may be carry-over from other donors' samples. The CDR3, as DNA: TGTGCCAGCTTCAACCCAACAGGGCGGAACGCTGAAGCTTTCTTT. It is translated as CASFNPTGRNAEAFF.